One sample yielded the 25 T cell receptor beta chains listed below, sequenced in a study of blood T cell repertoires in COVID-19. Some clones are missing from TCRdb's copy, which holds only in-frame ones; the method was immunoSEQ multiplex PCR. The repertoire holds about 200,000 clones, with approximately 90% as singletons. The specimen sequenced was peripheral blood. These receptors were collected from a woman between 35 and 50 years old with acute or convalescent COVID-19.

J is TRBJ1-5 and V is TRBV19; 7 bases map to TRBD1. The junction had 23 bases not matched to a gene; V was cut back by 4 bases and J by 8 bases. The CDR3 totals 19 residues. The V gene's germline CDR1 is LNHDA and CDR2 SQIVND (reference sequence). This chain's CDR3 is CASSSFGPTGTDLREPQHF. The DNA of the CDR3 is TGTGCCAGTAGTAGTTTCGGTCCTACCGGGACAGACCTAAGGGAGCCCCAGCATTTT.

V usage is TRBV11-2 and J usage is TRBJ1-5, with TRBD1 matching over 8 bases. The CDR3 has 17 residues. In germline, CDR1 is SGHAT, CDR2 FQNNGV. J lost 7 bases, V lost 2 bases, and 13 bases had no gene match. As DNA, the CDR3 is TGTGCCAGCAGCTTACGTCTCGTCGGACAGGGACACCAGCCCCAGCATTTT. Its protein is CASSLRLVGQGHQPQHF.

V is TRBV4-2 and J is TRBJ2-1; 7 nucleotides align to TRBD2. This CDR3 comprises 17 residues. Germline assignment: CDR1 LGHNA and CDR2 YNFKEQ. V lost 2 bases, J lost 4 bases, and 11 bases stayed unmatched. The CDR3 loop is CASSQPFGGNAYNEQFF. The CDR3 DNA is TGTGCCAGCAGCCAACCTTTCGGGGGGAACGCTTACAATGAGCAGTTCTTC.

This clone was observed once. This chain joins TRBV19 and TRBJ1-2; tentative D call: TRBD1 (5 bases). In germline, CDR1 is LNHDA, CDR2 SQIVND (reference sequence). The length of the CDR3 is 15 residues. V was trimmed by 5 bases and J by 4 bases, leaving 17 bases between them. This chain's CDR3 is CASSPTGTGGYGYTF. DNA for the CDR3: TGTGCCAGTAGTCCAACCGGGACTGGGGGCTATGGCTACACCTTC.

The chain recombines TRBV27 with TRBJ2-1, with D uncertain. Trimming removed 0 bases from V and 9 bases from J, with 9 bases in between. Germline loops: CDR1 MNHEY, CDR2 SMNVEV (reference sequence). This CDR3 region has 13 residues. CDR3 protein: CASSLSFNSEQFF. CDR3 nucleotides: TGTGCCAGCAGTTTATCGTTCAACAGTGAGCAGTTCTTC.

This clone was seen a handful of times. J is TRBJ2-1 and V is TRBV6-4; the D gene is possibly TRBD1 (6 bases). Germline assignment: CDR1 MRHNA and CDR2 SNTAGT. V lost 4 bases and J lost 9, with 19 bases in between. The CDR3 totals 15 residues. The CDR3 nucleotides read TGTGCCAGCAGTGCGGTCTGGCAGGGGATGGTTGAGCAGTTCTTC. Its protein is CASSAVWQGMVEQFF.

This chain uses TRBV11-2 with TRBJ2-5; maybe TRBD1 (6 bases). V gave up 3 bases and J gave up 5 bases, with 19 bases separating them. Germline CDR1 and CDR2: SGHAT and FQNNGV. CDR3 length: 16 amino acids. CDR3 residues: CASSFSAGDFRETQYF. The CDR3 nucleotides are TGTGCCAGCAGCTTTTCGGCAGGGGATTTTCGGGAGACCCAGTACTTC.

The rearrangement uses TRBV16 and TRBJ1-1; D is perhaps TRBD1 (5 bases). The CDR3 length is 13 residues. Germline CDR1 reads KGHSY; CDR2 reads FQNENV. Trimming took off 0 bases at V and 8 bases at J, with 10 bases between the two ends. CDR3 nucleotides: TGTGCCAGCAGCCAATCAGGCAGGGAAGAAGCTTTCTTT. It translates to CASSQSGREEAFF.

The chain employs TRBV29-1 and TRBJ2-3; 7 bases match TRBD2. This CDR3 contains 16 residues. Germline assignment: CDR1 SQVTM and CDR2 ANQGSEA. V lost 0 bases and J lost 8; bases outside the gene matches: 14. This chain's CDR3 is CSVEDRAYSGSSTQYF. The CDR3 DNA reads TGCAGCGTTGAAGATAGGGCTTATAGCGGGTCCAGTACGCAGTATTTT.

In this sample, this clone turned up once. V gene TRBV19 combines with J gene TRBJ1-4; a weak D match, TRBD1 (6 bases). CDR1 is LNHDA, CDR2 SQIVND, per germline (reference sequence). The CDR3 is made up of 13 amino acids. V gave up 4 bases and J gave up 7 bases, with 10 bases separating them. CDR3 residues: CASSTQGTEKLFF. Written as DNA, the CDR3 is TGTGCCAGTAGTACCCAGGGGACTGAAAAACTGTTTTTT.

This clone was seen once. The V and J genes are TRBV11-2 and TRBJ2-2; 9 bases are shared with TRBD2. CDR3 length: 18 amino acids. V trimming: 5 bases; J trimming: 4 bases; junction bases outside the gene matches: 14. Germline V gene sequence: CDR1 SGHAT, CDR2 FQNNGV. Here the CDR3 reads CASSKRIAGVRGTGELFF. CDR3 bases: TGTGCCAGCAGCAAACGGATAGCGGGGGTGCGGGGCACCGGGGAGCTGTTTTTT.

This clone was counted a single time. The J gene is TRBJ2-4, the V gene TRBV7-7; tentative D call: TRBD1 (6 bases). This CDR3 has 13 amino acids. Germline values: CDR1 SSHAT, CDR2 FNYEAQ (reference sequence). V lost 1 base, J lost 10 bases, and 11 bases lay in between. The CDR3 reads CASSLGLDSIQYF. The CDR3 DNA sequence: TGTGCCAGCAGCTTAGGCCTGGACAGTATTCAGTACTTC.

The V call is TRBV6-6, the J call TRBJ1-1; D might be TRBD1 (5 bases). CDR3 length: 15 residues. The ends were cut back, 7 bases at V and 1 base at J, with 16 bases in the middle. The V gene's germline CDR1 is MNHNY and CDR2 SVGAGI (reference sequence). The CDR3 DNA follows: TGTGCCAGCACCCCGGGGGGACGGGAGAACACTGAAGCTTTCTTT. It translates to CASTPGGRENTEAFF.

The gene calls are TRBV2 and TRBJ2-7; no clear D. Trimming shortened V by 5 bases and J by 4 bases, and 9 bases separated the two germline ends. This CDR3 contains 12 residues. CDR1 SNHLY and CDR2 FYNNEI come from the germline V gene. The CDR3 nucleotides are TGTGCCAGCAGTCTCGCCGGTTACGAGCAGTACGTC. As protein: CASSLAGYEQYV.

J is TRBJ2-7 and V is TRBV2; 7 bases map to TRBD2. Germline-derived CDR1 and CDR2 are SNHLY and FYNNEI. The CDR3 loop spans 12 amino acids. V lost 11 bases and J lost 5; bases outside the gene matches: 9. The CDR3 reads CAWGGVRDEQYV. The CDR3, as DNA: TGTGCCTGGGGGGGGGTACGAGACGAGCAGTACGTC.

The rearrangement uses TRBV9 and TRBJ1-2; D possibly corresponds to TRBD1 (5 bases). Germline assignment: CDR1 SGDLS and CDR2 YYNGEE. V lost 4 bases and J 3 bases, leaving 16 bases between the germline ends. The length of the CDR3 is 15 residues. The CDR3 sequence: CASSLYSGRDYGYTF. In nucleotides, the CDR3 is TGTGCCAGCAGCTTGTACTCAGGGAGGGACTATGGCTACACCTTC.

DNA for the CDR3: TGTGCCAGCAGTTTATCGGAGGCTCCCTACGAGCAGTACGTC. Residues: CASSLSEAPYEQYV. The chain links TRBV27 to TRBJ2-7; perhaps TRBD2 as D (5 bases). Germline CDR1 and CDR2: MNHEY and SMNVEV (reference sequence). The CDR3 is made up of 14 amino acids. The V end was cut by 0 bases, the J end by 2 bases, with 8 bases between.

This sequence joins TRBV18 and TRBJ1-2; D not resolved. The V and J ends lost 2 bases and 4 bases respectively, with 8 bases between them. Per germline, CDR1 KGHSH and CDR2 LQKENI. This CDR3 contains 13 residues. The CDR3 loop reads CASSPGSSYGYTF. The CDR3 DNA sequence: TGTGCCAGCTCACCAGGGAGCAGCTATGGCTACACCTTC.

The table lists this clone with a few counts. The chain uses TRBV10-2 and TRBJ1-6; 9 positions match TRBD1. Trimming at V came to 7 bases and at J to 10 bases, leaving 8 bases not matched to a gene. The germline gives CDR1 WSHSY, CDR2 SAAADI. CDR3 length: 14 residues. CDR3 in DNA: TGCGCCAGCAAAAAGGGACAGGGACCCTCACCCCTCCACTTT. Encoded protein: CASKKGQGPSPLHF.

V and J are TRBV5-1 and TRBJ2-3; the match to TRBD2 covers 10 bases. The CDR3 is 17 residues long. CDR1 SGHRS and CDR2 YFSETQ come from the germline V gene. V gave up 4 bases and J gave up 4 bases; unmatched junction bases: 12. The CDR3 DNA reads TGCGCCAGCAGCCCCTATGGTGGGACTAGCGTACCAGATACGCAGTATTTT. Its translation: CASSPYGGTSVPDTQYF.

The chain couples TRBV7-9 to TRBJ1-2, with 8 bases aligning to TRBD1. The CDR3 consists of 14 residues. CDR1 and CDR2 from the germline V gene are SEHNR and FQNEAQ (reference sequence). After removal of 3 bases from V and 7 bases from J, the junction contained 7 bases not matched to a gene. CDR3 nucleotide sequence: TGTGCCAGCAGCTTTTCCGGACAGGGTGTTGGCTACACCTTC. The encoded protein is CASSFSGQGVGYTF.

The V gene is TRBV30, the J gene TRBJ1-2; D unclear. This CDR3 has 14 amino acids. Germline loops: CDR1 GTSNPN, CDR2 SVGIG (reference sequence). Trimming took off 0 bases at V and 8 bases at J, with 16 bases between the two ends. This chain's CDR3 is CAWSVPVLAGGYTF. The CDR3 coding sequence is TGTGCCTGGAGTGTACCAGTCTTAGCGGGGGGCTACACCTTC.

The chain carries TRBV6-5 and TRBJ2-7; 7 positions agree with TRBD1. CDR3 length equals 15 residues. V shed 2 bases and J 3 bases; nucleotides not matched to a gene: 7. Germline V gene data show CDR1 as MNHEY and CDR2 as SVGAGI. The CDR3 DNA sequence: TGTGCCAGCAGTTACCGGACGGGACAGAACTACGAGCAGTACGTC. Its protein is CASSYRTGQNYEQYV.

The V and J genes are TRBV19 and TRBJ1-2, with 9 bases matching TRBD1. The trim removed 10 bases at V and 3 bases at J, leaving 12 bases unmatched. Germline assignment: CDR1 LNHDA and CDR2 SQIVND (reference sequence). The CDR3 has 15 amino acids. DNA for the CDR3: TGTGCCACCCAGGAACGGGGACAGGGCCACTATGGCTACACCTTC. It translates to CATQERGQGHYGYTF.

This chain uses TRBV2 with TRBJ2-1; unclear D gene. This CDR3 region has 14 residues. Germline V gives CDR1 SNHLY, CDR2 FYNNEI. The V and J ends lost 7 bases and 0 bases respectively, with 10 bases between them. CDR3 in DNA: TGTGCCAGCACTCCGGCTAGCTCCTACAATGAGCAGTTCTTC. Its translation is CASTPASSYNEQFF.